This entry lists 9 T cell receptor beta chains sequenced from one sample in a study of T cells in Graves' hyperthyroidism and ophthalmopathy. TCR beta CDR3 regions were amplified from RNA transcripts. An initial round of RT-PCR targeting the TCR CDR3 relied on the HTBI primer set. TCRdb reanalysed the multiplex PCR reads using MiXCR and keeps one entry per CDR3 protein. This table holds 300,000 to 400,000 distinct CDR3 sequences, around 15% found once. Material for sequencing was blood. The receptors shown here come from a woman aged 25-40 years with Graves' ophthalmopathy.

Ten or more counts support this clonotype. V gene TRBV13 combines with J gene TRBJ1-2, with 8 positions matching TRBD1. V dropped 5 bases and J dropped 2; count of bases not matched to a gene: 4. CDR3 length: 14 amino acids. Germline V gene data show CDR1 as PRHDT and CDR2 as FYEKMQ (reference sequence). The CDR3 bases are TGTGCCAGCAGCCCATGGACAGGGAACTATGGCTACACCTTC. Protein: CASSPWTGNYGYTF.

This clonotype was counted ten times or more. The chain joins TRBV13 to TRBJ1-4, with 8 positions matching TRBD1. The CDR3 sequence is 15 residues long. After removal of 0 bases from V and 5 bases from J, the junction contained 2 bases not matched to a gene. The germline CDR1 and CDR2 sequences are PRHDT and FYEKMQ (reference sequence). The CDR3 region has the DNA TGTGCCAGCAGCTTAGGCCGGGACAGGAATGAAAAACTGTTTTTT. It yields the protein CASSLGRDRNEKLFF.

This clonotype was seen at least ten times. The chain has TRBV7-2 and TRBJ2-2; TRBD2 is a possible D gene (6 bases). V lost 1 base, J lost 1 base, and 10 bases lay in between. The CDR3 runs 16 residues. Germline CDR1 and CDR2: SGHTA and FQGNSA. CDR3 bases: TGTGCCAGCAGCTTAGAGGCTAGCGTGAACACCGGGGAGCTGTTTTTT. Translated, it gives CASSLEASVNTGELFF.

The chain is built from TRBV30 and TRBJ1-2, with no clear D. This CDR3 contains 12 residues. Trimming cost V 5 bases and J 3 bases, with 10 bases left between them. Germline CDR1 GTSNPN, CDR2 SVGIG (reference sequence). CDR3 nucleotides: TGTGCCTGGGTGGGAGTCCACTATGGCTACACCTTC. Amino acids: CAWVGVHYGYTF. The whole variable domain, filled in from reference TRBV30 and TRBJ1-2, reads SQTIHQWPATLVQPVGSPLSLECTVEGTSNPNLYWYRQAAGRGLQLLFYSVGIGQISSEVPQNLSASRPQDRQFILSSKKLLLSDSGFYLCAWVGVHYGYTFGSGTRLTVV.

This clonotype came up many times. The chain joins TRBV12-3 or TRBV12-4 to TRBJ2-1; D might be TRBD2 (7 bases). V lost 2 bases and J 4 bases, leaving 15 bases between the germline ends. The CDR3 runs to 16 residues. The CDR3 region is CASSLSGAGAYNEQFF. The CDR3 nucleotides read TGTGCCAGCAGTTTAAGTGGGGCGGGGGCTTACAATGAGCAGTTCTTC.

The chain has TRBV5-5 and TRBJ1-1, with 7 bases identical to TRBD1. Looked up from germline, CDR1 is SGHKS and CDR2 is YYEKEE (reference sequence). V lost 1 base and J lost 0; bases outside the gene matches: 9. The CDR3 covers 17 residues. CDR3 amino acids: CASSLFRIQGMNTEAFF. The CDR3 DNA sequence: TGTGCCAGCAGCTTGTTTCGAATACAGGGGATGAACACTGAAGCTTTCTTT.

The CDR3 is CASSVAGTEGEKLFF. CDR3 bases: TGTGCCAGCAGCGTAGCTGGCACAGAAGGTGAAAAACTGTTTTTT. The chain has TRBV9 and TRBJ1-4; D uncertain. Germline V gene sequence: CDR1 SGDLS, CDR2 YYNGEE. The V end was cut by 0 bases, the J end by 7 bases, with 13 bases between. The CDR3 runs 15 residues.

This clonotype occurred many times. This chain joins TRBV18 and TRBJ2-2; D remains unclear. Trimming removed 3 bases at V and 3 bases at J, with 11 bases between. This CDR3 contains 15 residues. Germline loops: CDR1 KGHSH, CDR2 LQKENI. The CDR3, as DNA: TGTGCCAGCTCACCGGCGGCAGGTTACACCGGGGAGCTGTTTTTT. Translated: CASSPAAGYTGELFF.

This clonotype was observed many times. The V gene is TRBV28, the J gene TRBJ1-3, with a possible D match to TRBD1 (6 bases). Per germline, CDR1 MDHEN and CDR2 SYDVKM. Trimming stripped 7 bases from V and 1 base from J, with 23 bases between. The CDR3 totals 18 residues. CDR3 DNA: TGTGCCAGCAATCAAGTGGGGGGCTCGGACAGATCTGGAAACACCATATATTTT. Its translation: CASNQVGGSDRSGNTIYF.